The next 2 T cell receptor beta chains were all read from a single sample in a study of beta chain features in type 1 diabetes. These TCRs are of unknown antigen specificity. Points from the study as a whole: Patients with Type 1 diabetes showed moderately but significantly shorter TCRB CDR3s in all four CD4+ subsets.

Since all of the isolated RNA was reverse transcribed, expressed TCRB transcripts were what got sequenced. Measured with immunoSEQ multiplex PCR; TCRdb has only the in-frame clones, and not every one. Of over 200,000 clones in the sample, about a tenth were seen once. Sequenced material: naive CD4+ T cells from blood. The receptor set was obtained from a man aged 25-45 years with type 1 diabetes.

A few counts support this clone. The V and J genes are TRBV7-9 and TRBJ1-6, with no clear D. This CDR3 has 14 amino acids. Trimming shortened V by 5 bases and J by 11 bases, and 16 bases separated the two germline ends. In germline, CDR1 is SEHNR, CDR2 FQNEAQ (reference sequence). The CDR3 nucleotides read TGTGCCAGCAGCCCCAGTGCGGGGTGGGCACCCCTCCACTTT. Encoded protein: CASSPSAGWAPLHF.

This clone was seen only a few times. The chain employs TRBV6-6 and TRBJ2-3; 8 bases map to TRBD1. The germline gives CDR1 MNHNY, CDR2 SVGAGI (reference sequence). The CDR3 length is 15 residues. V shed 4 bases, J shed 12 bases, and the junction held 15 bases outside the gene matches. The CDR3 loop is CASSSGGGRSYPQYF. CDR3 DNA: TGTGCCAGCAGTTCAGGGGGCGGAAGGTCATACCCTCAGTATTTT.